This T cell receptor beta chain was identified during a study of control samples from healthy donors and cancer patients. TCRdb's table, derived via immunoSEQ multiplex PCR, lists solely in-frame clones and lacks some. This sample has 100,000 to 150,000 clones; about 93% occur once, and the top ten carry more than 2%. This TCR was recovered from a man younger than 30 in good health. Sequences were obtained from blood.

CDR3 region: CASSSGGRSTDTQYF. The CDR3 DNA reads as TGTGCCAGCAGCTCCGGGGGGCGGAGTACAGATACGCAGTATTTT. The chain carries TRBV5-4 and TRBJ2-3; a weak D match, TRBD2 (7 bases). Trimming left V 3 bases short and J 3 bases short, with 14 bases between. CDR3 length: 15 amino acids. Germline values: CDR1 SGHNT, CDR2 YYREEE (reference sequence). Using reference TRBV5-4 and TRBJ2-3 for the parts outside the CDR3, the full variable domain is ETGVTQSPTHLIKTRGQQVTLRCSSQSGHNTVSWYQQALGQGPQFIFQYYREEENGRGNFPPRFSGLQFPNYSSELNVNALELDDSALYLCASSSGGRSTDTQYFGPGTRLTVL.